This is a list of T cell receptor beta chains from one sample in a study of cytomegalovirus exposure and HLA in healthy donors. Generated by immunoSEQ multiplex PCR, the TCRdb table keeps only in-frame clones and is missing some. The repertoire holds about 130,000 clones, about 83% seen once, with 3.6% in the top ten. Sequenced material: PBMCs. These TCRs come from a middle-aged woman in good health and CMV-seropositive. Each CDR3 is given with its conserved first and last residue. A D gene is named only where the DNA matches it firmly. A row's size may be missing; if present it is once, few, many or a size class.

v_call: TRBV21-1
j_call: TRBJ2-2
d_call: .
clone_size: .
cdr3_aa: CAIYSGQRTGELFF
cdr3_nt: TGTGCCATCTATTCGGGACAGAGGACCGGGGAGCTGTTTTTT

v_call: TRBV6-1
j_call: TRBJ1-3
d_call: .
clone_size: .
cdr3_aa: CASRTGLSSGNTIYF
cdr3_nt: TGTGCCAGCCGGACGGGACTTAGCTCTGGAAACACCATATATTTT

v_call: TRBV18
j_call: TRBJ2-1
d_call: TRBD2
clone_size: .
cdr3_aa: CASSPGTSINEQFF
cdr3_nt: TGTGCCAGCTCACCCGGGACTAGCATTAATGAGCAGTTCTTC

v_call: TRBV7-9
j_call: TRBJ1-4
d_call: .
clone_size: .
cdr3_aa: CASSLPLNYEKLFF
cdr3_nt: TGTGCCAGCAGCTTACCTCTAAACTATGAAAAACTGTTTTTT

v_call: TRBV9
j_call: TRBJ2-1
d_call: TRBD1
clone_size: .
cdr3_aa: CASSVVGQVYNEQFF
cdr3_nt: TGTGCCAGCAGCGTAGTAGGACAGGTTTACAATGAGCAGTTCTTC

v_call: TRBV11-3
j_call: TRBJ1-1
d_call: .
clone_size: .
cdr3_aa: CASSLSGYAEAFF
cdr3_nt: TGTGCCAGCAGCCTCTCAGGGTACGCTGAAGCTTTCTTT

v_call: TRBV7-3
j_call: TRBJ2-5
d_call: TRBD2
clone_size: .
cdr3_aa: CASSFAGGAETQYF
cdr3_nt: TGTGCCAGCAGCTTTGCGGGAGGTGCAGAGACCCAGTACTTC

v_call: TRBV30
j_call: TRBJ2-1
d_call: TRBD2
clone_size: .
cdr3_aa: CAWSVRGLAANEQFF
cdr3_nt: TGTGCCTGGAGTGTACGGGGACTAGCGGCCAATGAGCAGTTCTTC

v_call: TRBV13
j_call: TRBJ2-1
d_call: TRBD2
clone_size: .
cdr3_aa: CASSLESPGGSNEQFF
cdr3_nt: TGTGCCAGCAGCCTCGAATCCCCGGGAGGCAGTAATGAGCAGTTCTTC

v_call: TRBV28
j_call: TRBJ2-5
d_call: TRBD2
clone_size: .
cdr3_aa: CASSLREGLETQYF
cdr3_nt: TGTGCCAGCAGTTTGAGGGAGGGCCTGGAGACCCAGTACTTC

v_call: TRBV28
j_call: TRBJ1-1
d_call: .
clone_size: .
cdr3_aa: CASSFLMNTEAFF
cdr3_nt: TGTGCCAGCAGTTTTTTAATGAACACTGAAGCTTTCTTT

v_call: TRBV29-1
j_call: TRBJ2-7
d_call: TRBD2
clone_size: .
cdr3_aa: CSALAGVEYEQYF
cdr3_nt: TGCAGCGCATTAGCGGGAGTGGAGTACGAGCAGTACTTC

v_call: TRBV27
j_call: TRBJ1-2
d_call: TRBD1
clone_size: .
cdr3_aa: CASSRTGTGAYGYTF
cdr3_nt: TGTGCCAGCAGTCGGACCGGGACAGGGGCTTATGGCTACACCTTC

v_call: TRBV5-1
j_call: TRBJ2-7
d_call: TRBD2
clone_size: .
cdr3_aa: CASSLYEGGPYEQYF
cdr3_nt: TGCGCCAGCAGCTTGTATGAGGGAGGGCCGTACGAGCAGTACTTC

v_call: TRBV21-1
j_call: TRBJ2-7
d_call: .
clone_size: .
cdr3_aa: CASSNESGREQYF
cdr3_nt: TGTGCCAGCAGCAATGAGTCAGGGCGGGAGCAGTACTTC

v_call: TRBV10-1
j_call: TRBJ2-3
d_call: TRBD2
clone_size: few
cdr3_aa: CASSAGTSGSKQYF
cdr3_nt: TGCGCCAGCAGTGCCGGGACTAGCGGGAGTAAGCAGTATTTT

v_call: TRBV5-8
j_call: TRBJ1-4
d_call: TRBD1
clone_size: few
cdr3_aa: CATNMDRSAATNEKLFF
cdr3_nt: TGTGCCACTAATATGGACAGGAGTGCTGCAACTAATGAAAAACTGTTTTTT

v_call: TRBV28
j_call: TRBJ2-5
d_call: .
clone_size: .
cdr3_aa: CASSRYDWTARGVRETQYF
cdr3_nt: TGTGCCAGCAGTCGCTACGATTGGACCGCCAGGGGTGTGAGGGAGACCCAGTACTTC

v_call: TRBV29-1
j_call: TRBJ2-7
d_call: TRBD2
clone_size: once
cdr3_aa: CSVARAGGPHEQYF
cdr3_nt: TGCAGCGTGGCGCGGGCGGGAGGGCCCCACGAGCAGTACTTC

v_call: TRBV28
j_call: TRBJ2-7
d_call: TRBD1
clone_size: .
cdr3_aa: CASSTWDRDQDEQYF
cdr3_nt: TGTGCCAGCAGCACTTGGGACAGGGACCAAGACGAGCAGTACTTC

v_call: TRBV23-1
j_call: TRBJ1-2
d_call: .
clone_size: .
cdr3_aa: CASSRSRGYTF
cdr3_nt: TGCGCCAGCAGCCGAAGCAGGGGCTACACCTTC

v_call: TRBV19
j_call: TRBJ2-1
d_call: TRBD1
clone_size: .
cdr3_aa: CASRPVYRQGPYNEQFF
cdr3_nt: TGTGCCAGTAGACCCGTATATAGACAGGGCCCCTACAATGAGCAGTTCTTC

v_call: TRBV5-1
j_call: TRBJ2-7
d_call: TRBD1
clone_size: .
cdr3_aa: CASSIGQGPYEQYF
cdr3_nt: TGCGCCAGCAGCATAGGACAGGGTCCCTACGAGCAGTACTTC

v_call: TRBV2
j_call: TRBJ1-3
d_call: .
clone_size: .
cdr3_aa: CASSEGRVSGNTIYF
cdr3_nt: TGTGCCAGCAGTGAAGGGCGGGTCTCTGGAAACACCATATATTTT

v_call: TRBV30
j_call: TRBJ1-2
d_call: .
clone_size: few
cdr3_aa: CAWSVRAGVHYGYTF
cdr3_nt: TGTGCCTGGAGTGTACGGGCGGGGGTCCACTATGGCTACACCTTC

v_call: TRBV18
j_call: TRBJ2-2
d_call: .
clone_size: .
cdr3_aa: CASSPRQGSAGELFF
cdr3_nt: TGTGCCAGCTCACCACGGCAGGGCTCAGCCGGGGAGCTGTTTTTT

v_call: TRBV11-3
j_call: TRBJ2-7
d_call: TRBD2
clone_size: .
cdr3_aa: CASSLAAGAGYEQYF
cdr3_nt: TGTGCCAGCAGCTTAGCAGCGGGAGCAGGCTACGAGCAGTACTTC

v_call: TRBV5-4
j_call: TRBJ2-1
d_call: TRBD2
clone_size: .
cdr3_aa: CASSLVSGSSNEQFF
cdr3_nt: TGTGCCAGCAGCTTGGTTAGCGGGAGTTCTAATGAGCAGTTCTTC

v_call: TRBV5-5
j_call: TRBJ1-1
d_call: .
clone_size: .
cdr3_aa: CASSREQGRGGNTEAFF
cdr3_nt: TGTGCCAGCAGCCGGGAACAGGGAAGGGGGGGAAACACTGAAGCTTTCTTT

v_call: TRBV9
j_call: TRBJ2-7
d_call: TRBD2
clone_size: .
cdr3_aa: CASSVEGRLGLELREQYF
cdr3_nt: TGTGCCAGCAGCGTAGAAGGCCGCTTGGGACTAGAACTACGGGAGCAGTACTTC

v_call: TRBV4-3
j_call: TRBJ2-7
d_call: .
clone_size: .
cdr3_aa: CASSQDHPGSYEQYF
cdr3_nt: TGCGCCAGCAGCCAAGATCATCCGGGATCCTACGAGCAGTACTTC

v_call: TRBV7-2
j_call: TRBJ2-2
d_call: .
clone_size: .
cdr3_aa: CASSLDLWEITGELFF
cdr3_nt: TGTGCCAGCAGCTTAGATTTGTGGGAGATTACCGGGGAGCTGTTTTTT

v_call: TRBV6-5
j_call: TRBJ1-5
d_call: .
clone_size: .
cdr3_aa: CASSPGRRNQPQHF
cdr3_nt: TGTGCCAGCAGTCCAGGGAGGCGCAATCAGCCCCAGCATTTT

v_call: TRBV5-1
j_call: TRBJ1-6
d_call: .
clone_size: .
cdr3_aa: CASSLEVSGNSPSPLHF
cdr3_nt: TGCGCCAGCAGCTTGGAGGTCTCCGGGAACAGCCCTTCACCCCTCCACTTT